This TCR beta chain was obtained from a study of T cell responses to AZD1222 COVID-19 vaccine. Study-level findings and limits: Just a handful of AZD1222 recipients tested seropositive at baseline. Donor demographics were predominantly white British with a female majority; clonal diversity may be underestimated. Spike-specific TCR breadth and depth both grew after two AZD1222 doses.

Turning to this clone: The antigen is undetermined.

Whether given at about 4 or about 12 weeks, second doses were pooled. TCRdb's copy holds only in-frame clones and misses some; the assay was immunoSEQ multiplex PCR. The table lists tens of thousands of clones, about 94% of them singletons. Sequences were derived from peripheral blood, sampled 28 days after the second AZD1222 dose. This TCR derives from an adult who received the AZD1222 COVID-19 vaccine.

The CDR3 bases are TGTGCCAGTAGACTCAGGGGGCGCGGGCCAGAGACCCAGTACTTC. Translation: CASRLRGRGPETQYF. This chain uses TRBV19 with TRBJ2-5, with 8 bases lining up with TRBD1. From germline, CDR1 is LNHDA and CDR2 SQIVND (reference sequence). This CDR3 contains 15 residues. V was pared by 6 bases and J by 4 bases, with 10 bases of the junction left unmatched.